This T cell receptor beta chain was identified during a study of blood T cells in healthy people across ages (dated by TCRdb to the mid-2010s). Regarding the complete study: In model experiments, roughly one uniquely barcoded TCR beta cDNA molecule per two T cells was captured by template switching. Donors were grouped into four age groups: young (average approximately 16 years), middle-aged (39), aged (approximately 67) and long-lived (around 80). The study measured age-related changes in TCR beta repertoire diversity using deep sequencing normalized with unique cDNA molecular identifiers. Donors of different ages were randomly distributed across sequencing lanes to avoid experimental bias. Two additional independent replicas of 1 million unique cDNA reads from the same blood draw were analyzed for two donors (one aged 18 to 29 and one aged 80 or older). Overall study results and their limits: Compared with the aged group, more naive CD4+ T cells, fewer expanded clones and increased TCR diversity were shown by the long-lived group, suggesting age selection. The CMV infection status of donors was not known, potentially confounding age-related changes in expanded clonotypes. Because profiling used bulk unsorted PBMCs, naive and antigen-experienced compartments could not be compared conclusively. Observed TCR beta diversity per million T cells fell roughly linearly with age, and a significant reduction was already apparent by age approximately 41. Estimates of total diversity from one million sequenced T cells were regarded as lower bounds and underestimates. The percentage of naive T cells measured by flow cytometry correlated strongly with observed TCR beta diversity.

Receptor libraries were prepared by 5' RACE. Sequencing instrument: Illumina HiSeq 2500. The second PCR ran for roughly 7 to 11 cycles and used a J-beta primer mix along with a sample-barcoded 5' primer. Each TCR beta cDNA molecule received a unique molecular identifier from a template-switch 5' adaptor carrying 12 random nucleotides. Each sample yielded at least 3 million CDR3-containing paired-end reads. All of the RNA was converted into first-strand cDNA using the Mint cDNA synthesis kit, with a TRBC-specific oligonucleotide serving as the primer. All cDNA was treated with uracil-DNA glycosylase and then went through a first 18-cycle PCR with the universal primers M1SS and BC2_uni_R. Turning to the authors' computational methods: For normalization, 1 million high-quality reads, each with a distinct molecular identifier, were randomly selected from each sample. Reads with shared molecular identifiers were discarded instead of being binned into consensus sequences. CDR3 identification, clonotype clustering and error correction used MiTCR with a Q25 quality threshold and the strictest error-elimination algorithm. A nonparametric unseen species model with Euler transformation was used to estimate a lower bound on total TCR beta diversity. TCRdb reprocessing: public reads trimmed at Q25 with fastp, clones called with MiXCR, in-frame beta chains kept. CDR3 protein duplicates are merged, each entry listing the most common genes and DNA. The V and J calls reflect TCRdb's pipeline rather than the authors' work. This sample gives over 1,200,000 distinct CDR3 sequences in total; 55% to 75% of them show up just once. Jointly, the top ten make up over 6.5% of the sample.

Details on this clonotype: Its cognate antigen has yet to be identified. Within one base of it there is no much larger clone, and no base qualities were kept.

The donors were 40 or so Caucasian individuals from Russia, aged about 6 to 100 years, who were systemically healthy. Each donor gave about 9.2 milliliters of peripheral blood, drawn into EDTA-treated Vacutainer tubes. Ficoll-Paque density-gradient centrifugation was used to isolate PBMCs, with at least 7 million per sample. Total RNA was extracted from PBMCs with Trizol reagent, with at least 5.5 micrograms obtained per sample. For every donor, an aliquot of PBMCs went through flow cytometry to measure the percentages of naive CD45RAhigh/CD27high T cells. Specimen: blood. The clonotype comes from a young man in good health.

CDR3 sequence: CSALQGETYGYTF. The DNA sequence follows: TGCAGTGCTCTACAGGGCGAAACCTATGGCTACACCTTC. This receptor chain uses TRBV20-1 and TRBJ1-2; the D gene is perhaps TRBD1, from 6 matching bases. CDR1 and CDR2 were assigned from the germline V gene (reference sequence) as DFQATT and SNEGSKA. The CDR3 covers 13 residues, taking in both the cysteine and the phenylalanine. CDR3 DNA is the only sequence kept; it has 39 bases, read in frame from the first base. Cut back by 5 bases and 4 bases, the V and J ends lie 14 bases apart.